This entry features one T cell receptor (beta chain) sequence. Its antigen is still unknown. The data stem from a study of monozygotic twins with inflammatory bowel disease (dated by TCRdb to between 2018 and 2021). About the full investigation: In total, around 28 monozygotic twin pairs made up the full study: 19 Danish pairs, all IBD-discordant, plus nine German pairs, of which four were IBD-concordant and five were IBD-discordant. The search for disease-associated traits relied mainly on comparing IBD patients with their genetically identical healthy co-twins within discordant pairs. Each individual had, on average, about 151 000 unique TCRalpha sequences and 181 000 unique TCRbeta sequences available for analysis.

The CDR3 runs 14 residues from the cysteine to the phenylalanine. No DNA accompanies this entry. CDR1 GTSNPN and CDR2 SVGIG are derived from the germline V gene (reference sequence). The method behind the library was 5' RACE. Preparation of each TCR library used approximately 3,200 ng of total RNA. For each sample, cDNA synthesis with SMARTScribe reverse transcriptase was split into eight separate reactions. During cDNA synthesis, unique molecular identifiers containing a 6-nucleotide sample barcode were introduced by template switching. TCRalpha and TCRbeta cDNA was amplified in two nested PCRs of about 17 and 10 cycles, and bead purification was carried out after each PCR. Before amplification, cDNA was treated with uracil DNA-glycosylase and purified using the QIAquick PCR purification kit. The second PCR added Illumina TruSeq-compatible adapters along with sample-specific barcodes. Library quality and concentration were assessed using TapeStation and Qubit, and roughly 5.5 ng of each library was pooled. Sequencing of pooled libraries was carried out on an Illumina HiSeq2500 single-index Rapid Run using 2 x 100 bp reads and custom sequencing primers. The authors' analysis ran thus. MiGEC version 1.2.6 was used for UMI-based consensus assembly, which corrected PCR and sequencing errors. MiXCR version 2.1.1 was used for V(D)J alignment, clonotype assembly and CDR3 extraction. Gene usage, clonotype sharing and MAIT/NKT TCR abundance were normalised by analysing the top 1000, 10 000 and 20 000 clonotypes per sample. Diversity was computed as the inverse Simpson index with the vegan R package after downsampling to 27 000 UMIs. Paired Mann-Whitney U tests were applied to discordant twin pairs, with Benjamini-Hochberg correction for multiple testing. TCRdb reprocessed the reads and assigns one entry to each CDR3 protein sequence, leaving out DNA. The V and J calls here are based on TCRdb, not the publication. The sample table on file contains about 110,000 distinct CDR3 sequences. 9.5% to 15% of the sample belongs to the ten largest clones.

A roughly 2.4 ml peripheral blood sample was drawn into PAXgene tubes per donor and stored at -80°C. Total RNA was isolated from whole blood with the PAXgene blood miRNA kit on an automated QIAcube, without T cell sorting. Peripheral blood from monozygotic twin pairs concordant or discordant for inflammatory bowel disease was subjected to deep TCRalpha and TCRbeta repertoire profiling with unique molecular barcoding. For every twin pair, smoking habits were documented, and each individual was categorised as a current, former or never smoker. The full study reports these points: Fewer clonotypes were shared with other individuals by IBD patients than by healthy twins, most markedly in patients showing signs of disease activity. TCRbeta repertoire diversity, by inverse Simpson index, was decreased in IBD patients compared with their healthy co-twins. The analysis was unable to tell different T cell subtypes apart. The results gave no support for a single strong signal or clonotype linked to IBD. Repertoire similarity did not differ between concordant and discordant twins, possibly due to limited statistical power. Background noise and inter-individual variability may have been introduced into the repertoires by the differing immunosuppressive treatments among patients.

The origin of this receptor is a human donor with ulcerative colitis or Crohn's disease, or a healthy co-twin of an affected twin (not recorded which). Sequencing input: blood. The chain joins TRBV30 to TRBJ1-1. The CDR3 region has the sequence CAWSVLEGNTEAFF.